These T cell receptor beta chains were read from a single sample in a study of blood T cell repertoires in COVID-19. Generated by immunoSEQ multiplex PCR, the TCRdb table keeps only in-frame clones and is missing some. The data hold about 200,000 clones, with about 82% observed a single time. What was sequenced was peripheral blood. The source is an elderly woman with acute or convalescent COVID-19. Each CDR3 is given with its conserved first and last residue. The order of the fields is CDR3 DNA, CDR3 protein, clone size, D gene, J gene, V gene. D genes are given only for firm matches. The listing skips clone size in some rows; elsewhere it reads once, few, many or a size class.

CDR3nt: TGTGCCAGCAGCTCGCCAACAGGGAACTATGGCTACACCTTC
CDR3aa: CASSSPTGNYGYTF
abundance: -
d_gene: -
j_gene: TRBJ1-2
v_gene: TRBV7-9

CDR3nt: TGTGCCAGCAGCCGGACAGGGGTCGGAGAGACCCAGTACTTC
CDR3aa: CASSRTGVGETQYF
abundance: -
d_gene: TRBD1
j_gene: TRBJ2-5
v_gene: TRBV11-2

CDR3nt: TGTGCCAGCAGCCCCATTCACGACACTGAGGAAAAACTGTTTTTT
CDR3aa: CASSPIHDTEEKLFF
abundance: -
d_gene: -
j_gene: TRBJ1-4
v_gene: TRBV3-1/TRBV3-2

CDR3nt: TGTGCCAGCAGCGGGGGGCTAGGACAGGGTCCTGAAAAACTGTTTTTT
CDR3aa: CASSGGLGQGPEKLFF
abundance: few
d_gene: TRBD1
j_gene: TRBJ1-4
v_gene: TRBV7-2

CDR3nt: TGTGCCTGGTCAACTGGAAACACCATATATTTT
CDR3aa: CAWSTGNTIYF
abundance: -
d_gene: -
j_gene: TRBJ1-3
v_gene: TRBV30

CDR3nt: TGTGCCAGTAGTATCCAGATGACAAAGCTCAGTGCACCCCTCCACTTT
CDR3aa: CASSIQMTKLSAPLHF
abundance: -
d_gene: -
j_gene: TRBJ1-6
v_gene: TRBV19

CDR3nt: TGTGCCTGGAGTTTGGAACAGCTCTATGGCTACACCTTC
CDR3aa: CAWSLEQLYGYTF
abundance: -
d_gene: -
j_gene: TRBJ1-2
v_gene: TRBV30

CDR3nt: TGTGCCAGTAGCGACAGGGCAACTCGGGAATACTTC
CDR3aa: CASSDRATREYF
abundance: few
d_gene: TRBD1
j_gene: TRBJ2-7
v_gene: TRBV19

CDR3nt: TGTGCCAGTAGTCCAGCGGGTTCTTACAATGAGCAGTTCTTC
CDR3aa: CASSPAGSYNEQFF
abundance: once
d_gene: -
j_gene: TRBJ2-1
v_gene: TRBV19

CDR3nt: TGTGCCAGCAGTTACCCCGACAGGGGAACGAATGAGCAGTTCTTC
CDR3aa: CASSYPDRGTNEQFF
abundance: -
d_gene: TRBD1
j_gene: TRBJ2-1
v_gene: TRBV6-2/TRBV6-3

CDR3nt: TGCGCCAGCAGCCAAGATCTCGTTTCACCCCTCCACTTT
CDR3aa: CASSQDLVSPLHF
abundance: few
d_gene: -
j_gene: TRBJ1-6
v_gene: TRBV4-1

CDR3nt: TGTGCCAGCAGCTTGGTAGGCAGGGAACACTATGGCTACACCTTC
CDR3aa: CASSLVGREHYGYTF
abundance: -
d_gene: -
j_gene: TRBJ1-2
v_gene: TRBV5-4

CDR3nt: TGTGCCAGCAGCCCGACGGGAGGGGCCTACAATGAGCAGTTCTTC
CDR3aa: CASSPTGGAYNEQFF
abundance: few
d_gene: TRBD2
j_gene: TRBJ2-1
v_gene: TRBV9

CDR3nt: TGTGCCAGCAGCTTCACAGGGGATAACACTGAAGCTTTCTTT
CDR3aa: CASSFTGDNTEAFF
abundance: few
d_gene: TRBD1
j_gene: TRBJ1-1
v_gene: TRBV7-3

CDR3nt: TGTGCCAGCAGTGAACGGGCGGGTACAGAGCAGTACTTC
CDR3aa: CASSERAGTEQYF
abundance: -
d_gene: -
j_gene: TRBJ2-7
v_gene: TRBV25-1

CDR3nt: TGTGCCAGCAGTGGACTAGGCGATGCGGGGACCCAGTACTTC
CDR3aa: CASSGLGDAGTQYF
abundance: many
d_gene: TRBD2
j_gene: TRBJ2-5
v_gene: TRBV4-2

CDR3nt: TGTGCCAGCAGCCCAGCGGGAGGGGGTTACAATGAGCAGTTCTTC
CDR3aa: CASSPAGGGYNEQFF
abundance: -
d_gene: TRBD2
j_gene: TRBJ2-1
v_gene: TRBV3-1/TRBV3-2

CDR3nt: TGTGCCAGCAGTATACAACAGGGGGCTCCGAATTCACCCCTCCACTTT
CDR3aa: CASSIQQGAPNSPLHF
abundance: -
d_gene: TRBD1
j_gene: TRBJ1-6
v_gene: TRBV7-9

CDR3nt: TGCGCCAGCAGTGGGACAGAGTTGAACACTGAAGCTTTCTTT
CDR3aa: CASSGTELNTEAFF
abundance: -
d_gene: -
j_gene: TRBJ1-1
v_gene: TRBV10-2

CDR3nt: TGCGCCAGCAGCCAAAGGGACAGCTTGGACCCGTACTTC
CDR3aa: CASSQRDSLDPYF
abundance: few
d_gene: TRBD1
j_gene: TRBJ2-7
v_gene: TRBV5-1

CDR3nt: TGCGCCAGCAGTCAGCGAGCGGGATCTTTCTATCCCGAGCAGTACTTC
CDR3aa: CASSQRAGSFYPEQYF
abundance: -
d_gene: TRBD2
j_gene: TRBJ2-7
v_gene: TRBV23-1

CDR3nt: TGCGCCAGCAGCTCGGAGGGCCGAACCGGGGAGCTGTTTTTT
CDR3aa: CASSSEGRTGELFF
abundance: -
d_gene: -
j_gene: TRBJ2-2
v_gene: TRBV5-1

CDR3nt: TGTGCCAGCTCACCATCCGGGACAGGGAACTACGAGCAGTACTTC
CDR3aa: CASSPSGTGNYEQYF
abundance: -
d_gene: TRBD1
j_gene: TRBJ2-7
v_gene: TRBV18

CDR3nt: TGTGCCAGCAGCGCACTAGTAGGCGCAGATACGCAGTATTTT
CDR3aa: CASSALVGADTQYF
abundance: -
d_gene: -
j_gene: TRBJ2-3
v_gene: TRBV9

CDR3nt: TGTGCCAGCAGTCCCTGGACAGATTATGGCTACACCTTC
CDR3aa: CASSPWTDYGYTF
abundance: once
d_gene: -
j_gene: TRBJ1-2
v_gene: TRBV6-5

CDR3nt: TGTGCCACCAGTGATTCATCAGGGGGCCACTACAATGAGCAGTTCTTC
CDR3aa: CATSDSSGGHYNEQFF
abundance: -
d_gene: TRBD1
j_gene: TRBJ2-1
v_gene: TRBV24-1

CDR3nt: TGCGCCAGCAGGTTGCCACAGAACACCGGGGAGCTGTTTTTT
CDR3aa: CASRLPQNTGELFF
abundance: medium-sized
d_gene: -
j_gene: TRBJ2-2
v_gene: TRBV5-1

CDR3nt: TGTGCCTGGAGTGTTCGTACCCCGGGACAGGGAGGTGGCTACACCTTC
CDR3aa: CAWSVRTPGQGGGYTF
abundance: -
d_gene: TRBD1
j_gene: TRBJ1-2
v_gene: TRBV30

CDR3nt: TGTGCCAGTAGTATTCAGTCGGGAGCTGGGGCAGATACGCAGTATTTT
CDR3aa: CASSIQSGAGADTQYF
abundance: -
d_gene: -
j_gene: TRBJ2-3
v_gene: TRBV19

CDR3nt: TGCGCCAGCAGCCAAGATACTGGCGGGGGCTATACGCAGTATTTT
CDR3aa: CASSQDTGGGYTQYF
abundance: -
d_gene: -
j_gene: TRBJ2-3
v_gene: TRBV4-3

CDR3nt: TGTGCCAGCAGCGTAGTCCTCCTAGCGGGGGGATACAATGAGCAGTTCTTC
CDR3aa: CASSVVLLAGGYNEQFF
abundance: once
d_gene: TRBD2
j_gene: TRBJ2-1
v_gene: TRBV9

CDR3nt: TGCAGCGTCCGACAGGGGGCCTACGAGCAGTACTTC
CDR3aa: CSVRQGAYEQYF
abundance: -
d_gene: TRBD1
j_gene: TRBJ2-7
v_gene: TRBV29-1

CDR3nt: TGTAGCTCGGGGGAAAGCTCCTACAATGAGCAGTTCTTC
CDR3aa: CSSGESSYNEQFF
abundance: -
d_gene: -
j_gene: TRBJ2-1
v_gene: TRBV11-2